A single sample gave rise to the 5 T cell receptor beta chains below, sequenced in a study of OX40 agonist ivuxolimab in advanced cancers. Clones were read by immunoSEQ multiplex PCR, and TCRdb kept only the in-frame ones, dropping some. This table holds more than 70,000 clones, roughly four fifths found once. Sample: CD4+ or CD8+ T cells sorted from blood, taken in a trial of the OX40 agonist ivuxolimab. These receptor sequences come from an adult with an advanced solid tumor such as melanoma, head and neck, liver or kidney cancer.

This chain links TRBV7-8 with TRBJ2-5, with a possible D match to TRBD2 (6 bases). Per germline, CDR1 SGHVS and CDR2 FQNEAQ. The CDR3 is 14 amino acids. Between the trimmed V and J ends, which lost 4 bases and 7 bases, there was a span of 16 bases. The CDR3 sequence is CASSSGGTFGTQYF. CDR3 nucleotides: TGTGCCAGCAGCTCCGGTGGGACTTTTGGGACCCAGTACTTC.

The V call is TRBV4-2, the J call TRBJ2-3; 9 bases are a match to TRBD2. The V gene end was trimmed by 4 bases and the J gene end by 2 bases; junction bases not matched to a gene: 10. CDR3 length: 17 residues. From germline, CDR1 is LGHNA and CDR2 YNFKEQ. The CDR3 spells CASSPHRRGLATDTQYF. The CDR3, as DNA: TGTGCCAGCAGCCCTCACCGCCGGGGACTAGCCACAGATACGCAGTATTTT.

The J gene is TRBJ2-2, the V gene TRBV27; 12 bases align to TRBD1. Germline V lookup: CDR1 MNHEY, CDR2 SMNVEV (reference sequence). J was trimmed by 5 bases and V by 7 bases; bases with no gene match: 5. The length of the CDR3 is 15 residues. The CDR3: CASTGQGARTGELFF. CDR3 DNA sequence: TGTGCCAGCACGGGACAGGGGGCTAGGACCGGGGAGCTGTTTTTT.

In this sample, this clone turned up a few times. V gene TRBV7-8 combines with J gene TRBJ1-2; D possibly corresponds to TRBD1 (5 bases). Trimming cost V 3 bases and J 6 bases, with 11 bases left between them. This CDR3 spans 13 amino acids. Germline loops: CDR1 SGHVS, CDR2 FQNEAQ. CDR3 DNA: TGTGCCAGCAGCTTCGAGGCAGGGAATGGCTACACCTTC. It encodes CASSFEAGNGYTF.

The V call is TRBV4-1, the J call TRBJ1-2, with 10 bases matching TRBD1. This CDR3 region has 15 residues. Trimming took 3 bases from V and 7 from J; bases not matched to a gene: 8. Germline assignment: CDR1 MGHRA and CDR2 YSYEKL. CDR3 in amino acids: CASSHDSGTGAGYTF. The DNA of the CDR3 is TGCGCCAGCAGCCACGATTCCGGGACAGGGGCTGGCTACACCTTC.